Given below is one TCR beta chain in context. Antigen specificity is unknown. These data belong to a study of OX40 agonist ivuxolimab in advanced cancers. Study context: Each dose-escalation patient presented with hepatocellular carcinoma, melanoma, renal cell or head and neck cancer. It was permissible to have had prior anti-PD-1, anti-PD-L1 or anti-CTLA-4 therapy, and less than 45% had some.

Profiling relied on immunoSEQ multiplex PCR, and the TCRdb table lists in-frame clones only, not all of them. Among under 75,000 clones listed, approximately 85% were seen once. Study observations and caveats: Nonresponders, in some cases, also had low normalized T-cell clonal expansion.

Germline V gives CDR1 SGHNT, CDR2 YYREEE (reference sequence). This CDR3 has 13 amino acids. Trimming stripped 3 bases from V and 2 bases from J, with 5 bases between. Blood draws occurred at baseline, cycle 4 day 1, and cycle 7 day 1. The rearrangement links TRBV5-4 to TRBJ2-2; D gene ambiguous. This receptor was obtained from an adult with an advanced solid tumor such as melanoma, head and neck, liver or kidney cancer. This sample comprised CD4+ or CD8+ T cells sorted from blood, obtained in a trial of the OX40 agonist ivuxolimab. The CDR3 sequence: CASSYSNTGELFF. The CDR3 coding sequence is TGTGCCAGCAGCTACAGTAACACCGGGGAGCTGTTTTTT.